Listed below are T cell receptor beta chains from one sample, sequenced in a study of blood T cell repertoires in COVID-19. Method: immunoSEQ multiplex PCR; TCRdb's copy keeps in-frame clones and lacks some. The table records 200,000 or so clones, roughly 75% of them present only once. The source material was peripheral blood. These receptors came from a woman in her sixties or seventies with acute or convalescent COVID-19. The CDR3 runs from the conserved cysteine through the conserved F or W. The D gene is left open where the match is weak. Some rows have no size entry. The others give once, few or many, or a class for an expanded clone.

j_call: TRBJ2-1; v_call: TRBV19; cdr3_length: 14; d_call: -; clone_size: -; cdr3_aa: CASSIDRGRNEQFF; cdr3_nt: TGTGCCAGTAGTATAGATCGAGGCAGAAATGAGCAGTTCTTC
j_call: TRBJ1-2; v_call: TRBV29-1; cdr3_length: 14; d_call: TRBD1; clone_size: -; cdr3_aa: CSVLNRDRGFGYTF; cdr3_nt: TGCAGCGTTCTAAACCGGGACAGGGGGTTTGGCTACACCTTC
j_call: TRBJ2-3; v_call: TRBV5-1; cdr3_length: 16; d_call: TRBD2; clone_size: once; cdr3_aa: CASSLALAGEADTQYF; cdr3_nt: TGCGCCAGCAGCTTGGCACTAGCGGGAGAAGCAGATACGCAGTATTTT
j_call: TRBJ1-4; v_call: TRBV25-1; cdr3_length: 13; d_call: TRBD1; clone_size: -; cdr3_aa: CASRRQGYEKLFF; cdr3_nt: TGTGCCAGCAGAAGACAGGGGTATGAAAAACTGTTTTTT
j_call: TRBJ2-4; v_call: TRBV6-2/TRBV6-3; cdr3_length: 17; d_call: -; clone_size: -; cdr3_aa: CASSYPQPGTRKTIQYF; cdr3_nt: TGTGCCAGCAGTTACCCCCAACCCGGGACACGGAAAACCATTCAGTACTTC
j_call: TRBJ1-1; v_call: TRBV29-1; cdr3_length: 13; d_call: -; clone_size: few; cdr3_aa: CSVVPDSDTEAFF; cdr3_nt: TGCAGCGTTGTCCCGGACAGCGACACTGAAGCTTTCTTT
j_call: TRBJ1-5; v_call: TRBV5-8; cdr3_length: 15; d_call: -; clone_size: -; cdr3_aa: CASSLADRHNQPQHF; cdr3_nt: TGTGCCAGCAGCTTGGCCGACAGGCATAATCAGCCCCAGCATTTT
j_call: TRBJ2-3; v_call: TRBV5-6; cdr3_length: 15; d_call: TRBD1; clone_size: few; cdr3_aa: CASSSGTGHTDTQYF; cdr3_nt: TGTGCCAGCAGCTCAGGGACAGGGCACACAGATACGCAGTATTTT
j_call: TRBJ1-2; v_call: TRBV24-1; cdr3_length: 14; d_call: TRBD1; clone_size: many; cdr3_aa: CATSDGQDPYGYTF; cdr3_nt: TGTGCCACCAGTGACGGACAGGATCCCTATGGCTACACCTTC
j_call: TRBJ2-5; v_call: TRBV9; cdr3_length: 14; d_call: -; clone_size: -; cdr3_aa: CASSALSGEETQYF; cdr3_nt: TGTGCCAGCAGCGCTCTAAGCGGAGAAGAGACCCAGTACTTC
j_call: TRBJ2-5; v_call: TRBV28; cdr3_length: 15; d_call: TRBD2; clone_size: -; cdr3_aa: CASSQTAGPGGAQYF; cdr3_nt: TGTGCCAGCAGCCAGACCGCGGGGCCCGGGGGGGCCCAGTACTTC
j_call: TRBJ2-2; v_call: TRBV29-1; cdr3_length: 16; d_call: TRBD2; clone_size: -; cdr3_aa: CSASLAGGPYTGELFF; cdr3_nt: TGCAGCGCTTCACTAGCGGGAGGGCCATACACCGGGGAGCTGTTTTTT
j_call: TRBJ2-7; v_call: TRBV30; cdr3_length: 14; d_call: -; clone_size: -; cdr3_aa: CAWSATQGGQGQYF; cdr3_nt: TGTGCCTGGAGCGCAACACAGGGGGGGCAAGGGCAGTACTTC
j_call: TRBJ2-1; v_call: TRBV6-5; cdr3_length: 13; d_call: -; clone_size: -; cdr3_aa: CASSYGLGGEQFF; cdr3_nt: TGTGCCAGCAGTTACGGACTAGGGGGTGAGCAGTTCTTC
j_call: TRBJ2-2; v_call: TRBV3-1/TRBV3-2; cdr3_length: 16; d_call: -; clone_size: -; cdr3_aa: CASSTRDGGSGGELFF; cdr3_nt: TGTGCCAGCAGCACGCGAGATGGCGGTAGTGGCGGGGAGCTGTTTTTT
j_call: TRBJ2-5; v_call: TRBV5-5; cdr3_length: 11; d_call: -; clone_size: -; cdr3_aa: CASSLGVTANF; cdr3_nt: TGTGCCAGCAGCTTGGGGGTGACAGCGAACTTC
j_call: TRBJ2-7; v_call: TRBV6-6; cdr3_length: 14; d_call: TRBD2; clone_size: once; cdr3_aa: CASSVTSGSYEQYF; cdr3_nt: TGTGCCAGCAGTGTGACTAGCGGGAGCTACGAGCAGTACTTC
j_call: TRBJ1-1; v_call: TRBV5-8; cdr3_length: 15; d_call: -; clone_size: few; cdr3_aa: CASSLGATLNTEAFF; cdr3_nt: TGTGCCAGCAGCTTGGGGGCCACCCTGAACACTGAAGCTTTCTTT
j_call: TRBJ2-7; v_call: TRBV3-1/TRBV3-2; cdr3_length: 15; d_call: TRBD2; clone_size: -; cdr3_aa: CASSQPRLARYEQYF; cdr3_nt: TGTGCCAGCAGCCAACCGAGACTAGCGCGCTACGAGCAGTACTTC
j_call: TRBJ2-1; v_call: TRBV7-8; cdr3_length: 14; d_call: -; clone_size: once; cdr3_aa: CASSAWDIDNEQFF; cdr3_nt: TGTGCCAGCAGCGCCTGGGACATCGACAATGAGCAGTTCTTC
j_call: TRBJ2-7; v_call: TRBV5-1; cdr3_length: 16; d_call: TRBD1; clone_size: -; cdr3_aa: CASSYSGTVDSYEQYF; cdr3_nt: TGCGCCAGCAGCTATTCCGGGACAGTCGACTCCTACGAGCAGTACTTC
j_call: TRBJ1-3; v_call: TRBV3-1/TRBV3-2; cdr3_length: 15; d_call: -; clone_size: -; cdr3_aa: CASSQDRSFGNTIYF; cdr3_nt: TGTGCCAGCAGCCAAGATCGGAGTTTCGGAAACACCATATATTTT
j_call: TRBJ2-1; v_call: TRBV5-1; cdr3_length: 15; d_call: TRBD2; clone_size: -; cdr3_aa: CASSRGASGYNEQFF; cdr3_nt: TGCGCCAGCAGCCGTGGGGCTAGCGGTTACAATGAGCAGTTCTTC
j_call: TRBJ1-3; v_call: TRBV5-1; cdr3_length: 16; d_call: -; clone_size: -; cdr3_aa: CASSLAGLSSGNTIYF; cdr3_nt: TGCGCCAGCAGCTTGGCGGGATTAAGCTCTGGAAACACCATATATTTT
j_call: TRBJ1-2; v_call: TRBV3-1/TRBV3-2; cdr3_length: 15; d_call: -; clone_size: -; cdr3_aa: CASSQALTGNYGYTF; cdr3_nt: TGTGCCAGCAGCCAAGCCCTAACAGGGAACTATGGCTACACCTTC
j_call: TRBJ1-1; v_call: TRBV19; cdr3_length: 14; d_call: -; clone_size: -; cdr3_aa: CASSIVGGNTEAFF; cdr3_nt: TGTGCCAGTAGTATAGTAGGGGGGAACACTGAAGCTTTCTTT
j_call: TRBJ1-2; v_call: TRBV14; cdr3_length: 15; d_call: TRBD1; clone_size: once; cdr3_aa: CASSQREGALYGYTF; cdr3_nt: TGTGCCAGCAGCCAGCGCGAGGGGGCCCTCTATGGCTACACCTTC
j_call: TRBJ1-5; v_call: TRBV5-1; cdr3_length: 14; d_call: -; clone_size: -; cdr3_aa: CASSLGGVDQPQHF; cdr3_nt: TGCGCCAGCAGCTTAGGAGGGGTAGATCAGCCCCAGCATTTT
j_call: TRBJ1-4; v_call: TRBV28; cdr3_length: 11; d_call: -; clone_size: once; cdr3_aa: CASSLTEKLFF; cdr3_nt: TGTGCCAGCAGTTTGACAGAAAAACTGTTTTTT
j_call: TRBJ2-7; v_call: TRBV9; cdr3_length: 17; d_call: TRBD2; clone_size: -; cdr3_aa: CASSEGLAVSTFYEQYF; cdr3_nt: TGTGCCAGCAGCGAGGGACTAGCGGTGAGTACTTTCTACGAGCAGTACTTC